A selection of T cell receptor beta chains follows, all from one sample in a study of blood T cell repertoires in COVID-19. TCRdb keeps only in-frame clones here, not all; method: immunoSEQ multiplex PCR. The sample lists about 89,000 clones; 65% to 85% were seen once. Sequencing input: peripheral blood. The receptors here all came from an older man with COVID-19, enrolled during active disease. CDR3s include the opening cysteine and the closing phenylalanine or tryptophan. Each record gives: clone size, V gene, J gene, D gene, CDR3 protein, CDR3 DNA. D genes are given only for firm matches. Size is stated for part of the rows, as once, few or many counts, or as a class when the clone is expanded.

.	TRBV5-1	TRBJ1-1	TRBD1	CASSLALGTANTEAFF	TGCGCCAGCAGCTTGGCACTCGGGACAGCGAACACTGAAGCTTTCTTT
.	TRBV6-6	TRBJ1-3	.	CASSSGDTISGNTIYF	TGTGCCAGCAGCTCCGGGGACACCATCTCTGGAAACACCATATATTTT
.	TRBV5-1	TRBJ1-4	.	CASSRRQATNEKLFF	TGCGCCAGCAGCCGGCGACAGGCAACTAATGAAAAACTGTTTTTT
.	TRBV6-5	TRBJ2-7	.	CASIANSNYEQYF	TGTGCCAGCATAGCGAACTCGAACTACGAGCAGTACTTC
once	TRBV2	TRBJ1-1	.	CATRRETNTEAFF	TGTGCCACCCGGCGGGAGACGAACACTGAAGCTTTCTTT
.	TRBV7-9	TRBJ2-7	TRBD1	CATRDSMGEQYF	TGTGCCACCCGGGACAGCATGGGTGAGCAGTACTTC
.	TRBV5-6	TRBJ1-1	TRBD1	CASATGTGRGRAEAFF	TGTGCCAGCGCCACCGGGACAGGGCGAGGTAGGGCTGAAGCTTTCTTT
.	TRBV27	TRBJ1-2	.	CASSPRLRDYGYTF	TGTGCCAGCAGTCCCCGATTGCGGGACTATGGCTACACCTTC
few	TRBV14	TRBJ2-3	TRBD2	CASSQTLAGGPDTQYF	TGTGCCAGCAGCCAAACGCTAGCGGGAGGACCAGATACGCAGTATTTT
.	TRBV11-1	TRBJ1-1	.	CASSSPWEGNTEAFF	TGTGCCAGCAGCTCCCCTTGGGAGGGGAACACTGAAGCTTTCTTT
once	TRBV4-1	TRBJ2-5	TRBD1	CASSHLGQGQETQYF	TGCGCCAGCAGCCACTTGGGACAGGGCCAAGAGACCCAGTACTTC
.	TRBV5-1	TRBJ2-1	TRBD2	CASSLSGAPAYNEQFF	TGCGCCAGCAGCCTTAGCGGGGCACCTGCCTACAATGAGCAGTTCTTC
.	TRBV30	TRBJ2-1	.	CAWEVEAGLNNEQFF	TGTGCCTGGGAAGTAGAGGCGGGGCTGAACAATGAGCAGTTCTTC
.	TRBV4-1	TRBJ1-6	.	CASSQVPGINSPLHF	TGCGCCAGCAGCCAAGTGCCGGGAATAAATTCACCCCTCCACTTT
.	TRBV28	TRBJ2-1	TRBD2	CASSPGTSTYNEQFF	TGTGCCAGCAGTCCTGGGACTAGCACCTACAATGAGCAGTTCTTC
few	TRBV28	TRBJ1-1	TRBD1	CASRGQAEEAFF	TGTGCCAGCAGAGGACAGGCTGAGGAAGCTTTCTTT
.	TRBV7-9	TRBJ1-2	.	CASSFDPGSGYTF	TGTGCCAGCAGCTTCGATCCGGGATCAGGCTACACCTTC
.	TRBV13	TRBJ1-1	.	CASSLEGETNTEAFF	TGTGCCAGCAGCTTAGAGGGGGAAACGAACACTGAAGCTTTCTTT
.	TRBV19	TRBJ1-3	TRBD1	CASSPGQGGNTIYF	TGTGCCAGTAGCCCGGGACAGGGGGGAAACACCATATATTTT
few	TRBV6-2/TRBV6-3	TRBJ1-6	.	CASSYGDNSPLHF	TGTGCCAGCAGTTACGGAGATAATTCACCCCTCCACTTT
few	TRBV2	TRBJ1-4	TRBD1	CASRAQGASNEKLFF	TGTGCCAGCAGGGCGCAGGGGGCCTCTAATGAAAAACTGTTTTTT
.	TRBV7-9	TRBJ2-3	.	CASSLNLDRPTDTQYF	TGTGCCAGCAGCTTAAATCTGGACAGACCCACAGATACGCAGTATTTT
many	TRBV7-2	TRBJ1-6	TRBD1	CASSLRAGGNSPLHF	TGTGCCAGCAGCTTACGGGCAGGGGGAAATTCACCCCTCCACTTT
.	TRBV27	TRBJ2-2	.	CASHAVGLVNTGELFF	TGTGCCAGCCACGCCGTCGGACTCGTGAACACCGGGGAGCTGTTTTTT
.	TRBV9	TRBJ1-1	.	CASSVTDITTEAFF	TGTGCCAGCAGCGTGACAGATATAACCACTGAAGCTTTCTTT
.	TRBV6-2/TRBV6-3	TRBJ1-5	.	CASSLGEVWSNQPQHF	TGTGCCAGCAGTTTGGGAGAGGTTTGGAGCAATCAGCCCCAGCATTTT
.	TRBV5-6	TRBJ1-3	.	CASSLGQSNTIYF	TGTGCCAGCAGCTTGGGGCAGTCAAACACCATATATTTT
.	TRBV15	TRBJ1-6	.	CATSRDLGRPNSPLHF	TGTGCCACCAGCAGAGATCTAGGCAGACCCAATTCACCCCTCCACTTT
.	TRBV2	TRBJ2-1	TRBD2	CASSVTSGRVNEQFF	TGTGCCAGCAGCGTGACTAGCGGGAGGGTAAATGAGCAGTTCTTC
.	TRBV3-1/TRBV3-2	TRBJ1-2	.	CASRVGQNLGGYTF	TGTGCCAGCAGAGTGGGACAAAACCTGGGAGGCTACACCTTC
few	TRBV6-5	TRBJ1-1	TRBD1	CASSSGTGRVGTEAFF	TGTGCCAGCAGTTCCGGGACAGGGAGGGTTGGCACTGAAGCTTTCTTT
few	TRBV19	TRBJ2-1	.	CASSPILRNNEQFF	TGTGCCAGTAGTCCGATCCTGCGAAACAATGAGCAGTTCTTC